Sequencing of this T cell receptor (beta chain) was carried out in a study of radiotherapy plus CTLA-4 blockade in lung cancer. Study-level background: With around 30% of patients having disease control, objective responses were seen in 15% to 20%.

About this clone: Its cognate antigen is unknown.

Sequenced by immunoSEQ multiplex PCR; TCRdb stores in-frame clones only, minus some. The sample shows around 80,000 clones, under 85% of them seen only once. The CDR3 is made up of 14 amino acids. Germline values: CDR1 SGHDT, CDR2 YYEEEE. Trimming shortened V by 4 bases and J by 2 bases, and 9 bases separated the two germline ends. Whole-study findings and limits: Clones derived from tumor TCRs expanded in blood after radiotherapy plus ipilimumab.

The source material was peripheral blood, sampled from a patient treated with radiotherapy plus ipilimumab. V usage is TRBV5-6 and J usage is TRBJ1-4; no clear D. This TCR came from a human donor with non-small cell lung cancer who had stable disease on radiotherapy plus ipilimumab. This chain's CDR3 is CASSARVTNEKLFF. In DNA, the CDR3 is TGTGCCAGCAGCGCGAGGGTGACTAATGAAAAACTGTTTTTT.